These T cell receptor beta chains were read from a single sample in a study of blood T cell repertoires in COVID-19. Some clones are missing from TCRdb's copy, which holds only in-frame ones; the method was immunoSEQ multiplex PCR. The sample yields about 53,000 clones, 75% to 85% seen once. The sample was peripheral blood. The receptor source for this set is a woman aged 60-70 years with acute or convalescent COVID-19. Both conserved end residues are part of each CDR3. The D gene is left open where the match is weak.

- | 14 | TRBV19 | CASSRSGVGNIQYF
- | 13 | TRBV10-1 | CASSESRGYGYTF
TRBD1 | 11 | TRBV29-1 | CSVSGTGGYTF
TRBD1 | 14 | TRBV19 | CATTGGSGANVLTF
- | 13 | TRBV6-1 | CASSSGLISKAFF
TRBD1 | 16 | TRBV5-4 | CASSLPGTGDSYGYTF
- | 13 | TRBV10-3 | CAISTGLQTEAFF
TRBD2 | 17 | TRBV5-6 | CASRPSSGRGSYNEQFF
- | 17 | TRBV19 | CASSISSKNLAKNIQYF
TRBD2 | 16 | TRBV6-1 | CASSDGKRGVQETQYF
- | 17 | TRBV5-4 | CASSQQGGGSGANVLTF
- | 15 | TRBV5-5 | CASSPSGGMDYGYTF
- | 11 | TRBV6-4 | CARRTDTEAFF
- | 14 | TRBV5-8 | CASSLWPGNYGYTF
- | 14 | TRBV3-1/TRBV3-2 | CASSQGTRGYEQYF
- | 12 | TRBV5-1 | CASSLGTAGYTF
TRBD1 | 11 | TRBV29-1 | CVTGENTEAFF
TRBD2 | 15 | TRBV9 | CASSASGGASGELFF
- | 13 | TRBV19 | CASSIGVGYGYTF
- | 12 | TRBV12-3/TRBV12-4 | CASSPDGVRAFF
TRBD1 | 14 | TRBV2 | CASKGDRNTGELFF
- | 13 | TRBV12-3/TRBV12-4 | CASSSGFNQPQHF
TRBD1 | 15 | TRBV19 | CASSPGQGYWQPQHF
- | 14 | TRBV7-3 | CASSLGSWDNEQFF
- | 15 | TRBV7-2 | CASSDTGDSGNTIYF
- | 14 | TRBV7-9 | CASSPRRGSYEQYF
TRBD1 | 13 | TRBV4-1 | CASSWDRDTEAFF
TRBD1 | 14 | TRBV6-4 | CASSATGSTDTQYF
- | 16 | TRBV10-3 | CAISGAGLNRGYEQYF
- | 14 | TRBV28 | CASSPQASKRTQYF
- | 14 | TRBV28 | CASSPRLTGDEQYF
TRBD1 | 18 | TRBV18 | CASSPVGQGLTLNTEAFF
TRBD1 | 15 | TRBV11-2 | CASSWGQGSYNEQFF
- | 15 | TRBV2 | CASSLQGYSNQPQHF